This is a list of T cell receptor beta chains from one sample in a study of post-analysis software for immune sequencing data. MiXCR, applied by TCRdb to the PCR reads, yields one record per CDR3 protein. This table has 820,000 or so distinct CDR3 sequences, approximately 57% appearing once. Sequencing was performed on blood. These TCRs come from a girl aged 5 to 17 with multiple sclerosis. Each CDR3 is given with its conserved first and last residue. A D gene is named only where the DNA matches it firmly. Where a row states a size, it is once, few, many or the class of an expanded clone; other rows omit it.

d_call	v_call	j_call	clone_size	cdr3_nt	cdr3_aa
NA	TRBV7-3	TRBJ2-7	few	TGTGCCAGCGGGGAGTTTGGGAAAGACGAGCAGTACTTC	CASGEFGKDEQYF
TRBD1	TRBV9	TRBJ2-2	NA	TGTGCCAGCAGCGGTGGACAGGTCACCGGGGAGCTGTTTTTT	CASSGGQVTGELFF
NA	TRBV7-2	TRBJ2-7	NA	TGTGCCAGCAGCTTAGCCCAGGGTCGAATCTACGAGCAGTACTTC	CASSLAQGRIYEQYF
TRBD1	TRBV7-2	TRBJ1-1	NA	TGTGCCAGCAGCTTAGCGGGACAGGGGGCGGACGCTTTCTTT	CASSLAGQGADAFF
NA	TRBV20-1	TRBJ1-1	NA	TGCAGTGCTAGAGGCGGGGGGGGTCGCACTGAAGCTTTCTTT	CSARGGGGRTEAFF
TRBD2	TRBV11-1	TRBJ2-1	NA	TGTGCCAGCAGCTCCCGATATTGGACTAGCGCTCTCTACAATGAACAGTTCTTC	CASSSRYWTSALYNEQFF
NA	TRBV29-1	TRBJ1-2	few	TGCAGCGTCCTCATTGGGCCGGTTGAAGGCTACACCTTC	CSVLIGPVEGYTF
NA	TRBV5-1	TRBJ2-1	NA	TGCGCCAGCAGGGAGGGGGGCTCCTACAATGAGCAGTTCTTC	CASREGGSYNEQFF
NA	TRBV15	TRBJ1-5	NA	TGTGCCACCAGCAGAGATCTCCGGGGCAATCAGCCCCAGCATTTT	CATSRDLRGNQPQHF
NA	TRBV7-3	TRBJ1-1	few	TGTGCCAGCAGCTTCAGGGGTGGCTTAACTGAAGCTTTCTTT	CASSFRGGLTEAFF
NA	TRBV7-3	TRBJ2-7	NA	TGTGCCAGCAGCTTAAGTCCGATTTACGAGCAGTACTTC	CASSLSPIYEQYF
TRBD1	TRBV5-1	TRBJ2-3	NA	TGCGCCAGCAGCTTGACCGGGACAGGGACTTCAGATACGCAGTATTTT	CASSLTGTGTSDTQYF
NA	TRBV5-1	TRBJ2-5	NA	TGCGCCAGCAGCCGGGTGGGGTCTGGGGAAGAGACCCAGTACTTC	CASSRVGSGEETQYF
NA	TRBV7-2	TRBJ2-1	NA	TGTGCCAGCAGCTTAGCTTCCAGTGTGTCCAATGAGCAGTTCTTC	CASSLASSVSNEQFF
TRBD2	TRBV7-3	TRBJ2-1	NA	TGTGCCAGCAGCTTAAGAATAGCGGGGGGTCTTTTTAACAATGAGCAGTTCTTC	CASSLRIAGGLFNNEQFF
NA	TRBV12-3/TRBV12-4	TRBJ2-3	once	TGTGCCAGCAGTTCCAAAGGGCTAGTGAGAGCAGATGCGCAGTATTTT	CASSSKGLVRADAQYF
NA	TRBV7-3	TRBJ2-5	NA	TGTGCCAGCAGGGACGGGGAGACCCAGTACTTC	CASRDGETQYF
TRBD2	TRBV6-2/TRBV6-3	TRBJ2-1	NA	TGTGCCAGCAGTTACGGGACTCCCAGCGGGGGGCCCCGACAGTTCTTC	CASSYGTPSGGPRQFF
TRBD2	TRBV6-2/TRBV6-3	TRBJ2-3	NA	TGTGCCAGCAGTTACTCCGCTAGCGGACCGAGCACAGATACGCAGTATTTT	CASSYSASGPSTDTQYF